The 6 T cell receptor beta chains below come from one sample, sequenced in a study of human T cells and chemical hapten exposure. From the RACE reads, TCRdb called clonotypes with MiXCR, one entry per CDR3 protein. The top ten clones hold 2% to 2.5% of a sample with 380,000 or so distinct CDR3 sequences, about 4.4% of them seen once. Time point described: patch test 1, 2 weeks after DPC sensitization. Sample treatment: therapeutic diphenylcyclopropenone sensitization with weekly scalp DPC. The sequencing here drew on whole blood, taken in connection with sensitization to the hapten diphenylcyclopropenone (DPC). Source of these receptors: a woman in her forties or fifties with alopecia areata. Some clones in this sample may be carry-over from other donors' samples.

The chain couples TRBV20-1 to TRBJ2-3; 11 bases align to TRBD2. Germline V gives CDR1 DFQATT, CDR2 SNEGSKA (reference sequence). The V and J ends lost 1 base and 11 bases, in that order; junction bases with no gene match: 5. The CDR3 totals 13 residues. The CDR3 DNA reads TGCAGTGCTAGAGCGTCTAGCGGGGGGAGGCAGTATTTT. Protein product: CSARASSGGRQYF.

This clonotype was found a few times. The V call is TRBV6-5, the J call TRBJ2-2; D ambiguous. V was clipped by 10 bases and J by 8 bases, with 8 bases between them. The CDR3 contains 10 residues. CDR1 is MNHEY, CDR2 SVGAGI, per germline. CDR3 sequence reads: CATWLGELFF. As DNA, the CDR3 is TGTGCCACCTGGTTAGGGGAGCTGTTTTTT.

This clonotype was counted ten times or more. This chain uses TRBV15 with TRBJ2-3; weak D call: TRBD2 (6 bases). V dropped 5 bases and J dropped 1 base, with 13 bases sitting between them. Germline lookup yields CDR1 LNHNV and CDR2 YYDKDF (reference sequence). This CDR3 spans 15 amino acids. The CDR3 is CATSGGSRGTDTQYF. The CDR3 DNA is TGTGCCACCAGCGGAGGGAGTAGAGGCACAGATACGCAGTATTTT.

This clonotype has more than one count but fewer than ten. This chain links TRBV2 with TRBJ2-2; a possible D gene is TRBD2 (6 bases). The V end was cut by 6 bases, the J end by 6 bases, with 8 bases between. The CDR3 has 12 amino acids. Germline-derived CDR1 and CDR2 are SNHLY and FYNNEI. The CDR3 DNA reads as TGTGCCAGCAGGCCGGGGGCCGGGGAGCTGTTTTTT. Translation gives CASRPGAGELFF.

The sample holds many counts of this clonotype. The rearrangement uses TRBV19 and TRBJ2-1; D possibly corresponds to TRBD1 (5 bases). The CDR3 is 16 residues long. CDR1 and CDR2 (germline): LNHDA, SQIVND (reference sequence). Trimming removed 3 bases from V and 2 bases from J, with 14 bases in between. The CDR3 sequence: CASSIDGAGAYNEQFF. CDR3 nucleotide sequence: TGTGCCAGTAGTATCGATGGGGCAGGCGCCTACAATGAGCAGTTCTTC.

This clonotype was counted many times. The chain combines TRBV7-8 with TRBJ2-3, with D hard to call. CDR3 size: 13 residues. V was cut by 8 bases and J by 1 base, with 10 bases left in between. Germline V gives CDR1 SGHVS, CDR2 FQNEAQ. The CDR3 bases are TGTGCCAGCCGCCAAGGGCGCACAGATACGCAGTATTTT. Its translation is CASRQGRTDTQYF.